This is a list of T cell receptor beta chains from one sample in a study of T cells in Graves' hyperthyroidism and ophthalmopathy. TCRdb passed the multiplex PCR reads through MiXCR, listing each CDR3 protein once. The data contain roughly 570,000 distinct CDR3 sequences, 46% of them singletons. Material: peripheral blood or thyroid tissue (not recorded which). These receptors were taken from an adult woman with Graves' disease, either hyperthyroidism or ophthalmopathy (not recorded which). Each CDR3 is given with its conserved first and last residue. D genes are given only for firm matches. Clone size is not always given. Where it is, it says once, few, many or a class for expanded clones.

few	TRBV2	12	-	TRBJ1-2	TGTGCCACTGACCAAAGCGGCTATGGCTACACCTTC	CATDQSGYGYTF
many	TRBV29-1	14	-	TRBJ1-1	TGCAGCGTCTCCTCTCGGGCAGCGAACACTGAAGCTTTCTTT	CSVSSRAANTEAFF
-	TRBV5-1	13	-	TRBJ1-2	TGCGCCAGCAGCGTGACCCCAGGGGAAGGCTACACCTTC	CASSVTPGEGYTF
many	TRBV6-1	15	TRBD1	TRBJ1-1	TGTGCCAGCAGTGATGCCGGGACAGGAGTCACTGAAGCTTTCTTT	CASSDAGTGVTEAFF
-	TRBV28	14	-	TRBJ1-5	TGTGCCAGCAGTCTAGACAAGGAGAATCAGCCCCAGCATTTT	CASSLDKENQPQHF
many	TRBV25-1	13	-	TRBJ1-2	TGTGCCAGCAGTGAAGCGGGACCCTATGGCTACACCTTC	CASSEAGPYGYTF
-	TRBV5-1	14	-	TRBJ2-7	TGCGCCAGCAGCTCCAATTCCGCCTCCTACGAGCAGTACTTC	CASSSNSASYEQYF
-	TRBV4-3	15	TRBD2	TRBJ2-7	TGCGCCAGCAGCCAAGAGAGCGGGAGGGCCTACGAGCAGTACTTC	CASSQESGRAYEQYF
few	TRBV29-1	12	TRBD1	TRBJ1-1	TGCAGCGCCACAGGGGGCTCGGCTGAAGCTTTCTTT	CSATGGSAEAFF
-	TRBV29-1	12	-	TRBJ2-7	TGCAGCGTTGAAGAGGGAGTGAGCGAGCAGTACTTC	CSVEEGVSEQYF
many	TRBV2	11	-	TRBJ1-2	TGTGCCAGCGTGGAAGGCAGAGGCTACACCTTC	CASVEGRGYTF
-	TRBV25-1	16	-	TRBJ2-2	TGTGCCAGCAGTGCTACCCGGGGTACCAGCACCGGGGAGCTGTTTTTT	CASSATRGTSTGELFF
many	TRBV6-5	13	-	TRBJ2-7	TGTGCCAGCTCCGGCGTGAGGAGCTACGAGCAGTACTTC	CASSGVRSYEQYF
-	TRBV7-2	13	TRBD1	TRBJ2-5	TGTGCCAGCAGCCAGGGGGTTATGAAGACCCAGTACTTC	CASSQGVMKTQYF
many	TRBV11-2	15	TRBD2	TRBJ2-2	TGTGCCAGCAGCTTACTAGCGGGAGGTCCCGGGGAGCTGTTTTTT	CASSLLAGGPGELFF
-	TRBV29-1	12	-	TRBJ1-4	TGCAGCGCTTCACAGGGCGGTGAAAAACTGTTTTTT	CSASQGGEKLFF
many	TRBV2	15	TRBD1	TRBJ1-5	TGTGCCAGCAGCGGAGGGGGCAGACTCAATCAGCCCCAGCATTTT	CASSGGGRLNQPQHF
-	TRBV7-2	15	TRBD2	TRBJ2-7	TGTGCCAGCAGCTACGTTAGCGGGAAGGCCTACGAGCAGTACTTC	CASSYVSGKAYEQYF
-	TRBV12-3/TRBV12-4	13	TRBD2	TRBJ2-3	TGTGCCAGCCGAGCGGGGGGACCAGATACGCAGTATTTT	CASRAGGPDTQYF
-	TRBV19	16	TRBD1	TRBJ2-2	TGTGCCAGTAGTGTAACCGGGACAGGGGAAACCGGGGAGCTGTTTTTT	CASSVTGTGETGELFF
many	TRBV20-1	13	-	TRBJ2-5	TGCAGTGCACTTCTAGCGCCTCAGGAGACCCAGTACTTC	CSALLAPQETQYF
many	TRBV7-9	21	TRBD2	TRBJ2-6	TGTGCCAGCAGCGGTGGAGAATGGACTAGCGGGCCTTTATCTGGGGCCAACGTCCTGACTTTC	CASSGGEWTSGPLSGANVLTF
many	TRBV4-1	13	TRBD2	TRBJ2-7	TGCGCCAGCAGCCTAGCGGGAGTTTACGAGCAGTACTTC	CASSLAGVYEQYF
many	TRBV19	14	-	TRBJ2-7	TGTGCCAGTAGCCAACCAGGAGTATCCTACGAGCAGTACTTC	CASSQPGVSYEQYF
-	TRBV20-1	12	-	TRBJ1-6	TGCAGTGCTATCCAGGGAAATTCACCCCTCCACTTT	CSAIQGNSPLHF
-	TRBV5-4	15	TRBD1	TRBJ2-5	TGTGCCAGCAGCTTGGAGACAGGGTTTTTTGGAGCCCAGTACTTC	CASSLETGFFGAQYF
-	TRBV20-1	13	TRBD1	TRBJ2-5	TGCAGTGCCTGGGACAGTGGTTGGGAGACCCAGTACTTC	CSAWDSGWETQYF
many	TRBV10-3	15	-	TRBJ1-2	TGTGCCATCAGTTCCGACAGGAAACAATCCTATGGCTACACCTTC	CAISSDRKQSYGYTF
many	TRBV2	14	-	TRBJ1-5	TGTGCCAGCAGTCCTGAGACAAATCATCAGCCCCAGCATTTT	CASSPETNHQPQHF
many	TRBV7-9	13	TRBD1	TRBJ1-1	TGTGCCAGCAGCAGTGACAGGGACACTGAAGCTTTCTTT	CASSSDRDTEAFF
-	TRBV7-2	16	-	TRBJ2-2	TGTGCCAGCAGCTCCCCCTGGGACGGAAACACCGGGGAGCTGTTTTTT	CASSSPWDGNTGELFF
many	TRBV2	13	-	TRBJ1-6	TGTGCCAGCACCCGCGACGGGTATTCACCCCTCCACTTT	CASTRDGYSPLHF
once	TRBV7-9	13	-	TRBJ1-4	TGTGCCAGCAGCTCAGGGATCGGTGAAAAACTGTTTTTT	CASSSGIGEKLFF
-	TRBV7-3	20	TRBD2	TRBJ2-5	TGCGCCAGCAGCTTGGGGGCCGGAGGCGGACTAGCGGGAGGGCGAGAGACCCAGTACTTC	CASSLGAGGGLAGGRETQYF
-	TRBV10-2	12	-	TRBJ2-1	TGCGCCAGCAGTTACAGGGAAAATGAGCAGTTCTTC	CASSYRENEQFF
-	TRBV4-2	17	-	TRBJ2-5	TGTGCCAGCAGCCAACCCTACACCGGAGGGGGAGGGGAGACCCAGTACTTC	CASSQPYTGGGGETQYF
-	TRBV14	14	-	TRBJ1-4	TGTGCCAGCAGCCAAGGGAATAATAATGAAAAACTGTTTTTT	CASSQGNNNEKLFF
-	TRBV7-2	15	-	TRBJ1-5	TGTGCCAGCAGGGAGGGGAAGAGCGGAGACTCCTACGAGCATTTT	CASREGKSGDSYEHF
many	TRBV6-6	14	-	TRBJ1-5	TGTGCCAGCAGTTCTAGACAGGTCAATCAGCCCCAGCATTTT	CASSSRQVNQPQHF
-	TRBV29-1	13	-	TRBJ1-2	TGCAGCAGTATACAGGGAGGAGGCTATGGCTACACCTTC	CSSIQGGGYGYTF
-	TRBV11-2	13	-	TRBJ2-5	TGTGCCAGCAGCTCACAGGGAGGAAAGACCCAGTACTTC	CASSSQGGKTQYF
-	TRBV2	10	-	TRBJ1-2	TGTGCCAGCGGGTGGGGCGGCTACACCTTC	CASGWGGYTF
few	TRBV30	14	-	TRBJ1-1	TGTGCCTGGAGTGTTGGCAGCATGAACACTGAAGCTTTCTTT	CAWSVGSMNTEAFF
-	TRBV7-2	19	TRBD2	TRBJ2-7	TGTGCCAGCAGCAAGTACATCTTAGGGACTAGCGGGAGTAATAACGAGCAGTACTTC	CASSKYILGTSGSNNEQYF
-	TRBV6-1	14	-	TRBJ1-2	TGTGCCAGCAGTTACTTGGCGGGAGACGGTGGCTACACCTTC	CASSYLAGDGGYTF
-	TRBV2	12	-	TRBJ1-1	TGTGCCAAAGCACTGGGCCGATCTGAAGCTTTCTTT	CAKALGRSEAFF
-	TRBV28	16	-	TRBJ2-5	TGTGCCAGCAGTTTATTGAAGGGGGAACTAGCGACGGCCCAGTACTTC	CASSLLKGELATAQYF
few	TRBV9	15	-	TRBJ1-2	TGTGCCAGCAGCCTAGGGAAGTTCACGAACTATGGCTACACCTTC	CASSLGKFTNYGYTF
-	TRBV7-7	16	-	TRBJ2-5	TGTGCCAGCAGCTTAAAACGAGGGGGTAACCAAGAGACCCAGTACTTC	CASSLKRGGNQETQYF
-	TRBV7-2	16	TRBD2	TRBJ2-5	TGTGCCAGCAGCTTAACCCTAGCGGGGGGGGGAGAGACCCAGTACTTC	CASSLTLAGGGETQYF
-	TRBV20-1	13	-	TRBJ1-4	TGCAGTGCGGAGAGATCTAGGGCTGAAAAGGTGTTTTTT	CSAERSRAEKVFF
many	TRBV5-6	14	-	TRBJ2-7	TGTGCCAGCAACTATTTAGCGGCCGAGGACGAGCAGTACTTC	CASNYLAAEDEQYF
-	TRBV7-2	12	-	TRBJ2-7	TGTGCCAGCAGCTTAACAGACTACGAGCAGTACTTC	CASSLTDYEQYF
-	TRBV29-1	12	-	TRBJ2-5	TGCAGCGTTGTGAGAGTTGAAGAGACCCAGTACTTC	CSVVRVEETQYF
many	TRBV2	15	TRBD1	TRBJ1-5	TGTGCCAGCATGCCCGGGACAGATAGCAATCAGCCCCAGCATTTT	CASMPGTDSNQPQHF
-	TRBV7-6	18	-	TRBJ2-6	TGTGCCAGCAGCTTAGAGAGACGGCTGCACTCTGGGGCCAACGTCCTGACTTTC	CASSLERRLHSGANVLTF
-	TRBV12-5	14	-	TRBJ2-2	TGTGCTAGTGGCCCCCCGGAAAACACCGGGGAGCTGTTTTTT	CASGPPENTGELFF
-	TRBV20-1	14	TRBD2	TRBJ2-5	TGCAGTGCTAGAGAGCCGAGCGGGAAAGAGACCCAGTACTTC	CSAREPSGKETQYF
few	TRBV10-3	19	TRBD2	TRBJ2-5	TGTGCCATCAAGCCCCAATCGGGACTAGCGGGGGGGGTGATGGGGACCCAGTACTTC	CAIKPQSGLAGGVMGTQYF